Listed below are T cell receptor beta chains from one sample, sequenced in a study of T cell responses to AZD1222 COVID-19 vaccine. Method: immunoSEQ multiplex PCR; TCRdb's copy keeps in-frame clones and lacks some. The table shows 70,000 to 95,000 clones, with approximately 91% occurring only once. The material was peripheral blood, obtained 28 days after the second AZD1222 dose. These receptors were obtained from an adult who received the AZD1222 COVID-19 vaccine. Both conserved end residues are part of each CDR3. D genes are given only for firm matches. Clone size is stated in some rows and not others, as once, few, many or a class when expanded.

clone_size	v_call	j_call	d_call	cdr3_length	cdr3_aa	cdr3_nt
.	TRBV6-2/TRBV6-3	TRBJ2-3	.	14	CASSYSSDSSTQYF	TGTGCCAGCAGTTACTCCAGCGACAGTTCAACGCAGTATTTT
once	TRBV27	TRBJ1-2	TRBD1	16	CASSRYPGQPNYGYTF	TGTGCCAGCAGCCGTTACCCGGGACAGCCTAACTATGGCTACACCTTC
.	TRBV3-1/TRBV3-2	TRBJ2-3	TRBD1	14	CASSQRQGPDTQYF	TGTGCCAGCAGCCAACGACAGGGTCCAGATACGCAGTATTTT
.	TRBV7-2	TRBJ2-7	.	13	CASSKRALYEQYF	TGTGCCAGCAGCAAAAGGGCCCTCTACGAGCAGTACTTC
.	TRBV7-9	TRBJ1-2	.	16	CASSLGLGSFYYGYTF	TGTGCCAGCAGCTTAGGTTTAGGCAGTTTTTACTATGGCTACACCTTC
once	TRBV10-2	TRBJ1-1	.	15	CASSGRSDGSTEAFF	TGCGCCAGCTCAGGGAGGTCCGACGGGAGCACTGAAGCTTTCTTT
few	TRBV6-4	TRBJ1-1	.	13	CASSAQPNTEAFF	TGTGCCAGCAGTGCACAGCCGAACACTGAAGCTTTCTTT
few	TRBV5-1	TRBJ2-1	.	14	CASSSRTELNEQFF	TGCGCCAGCAGCTCCCGGACGGAACTCAATGAGCAGTTCTTC
few	TRBV6-5	TRBJ1-1	.	15	CASSYSGYMNTEAFF	TGTGCCAGCAGTTACTCGGGCTACATGAACACTGAAGCTTTCTTT
.	TRBV3-1/TRBV3-2	TRBJ2-2	.	15	CASSWDTANTGELFF	TGTGCCAGCAGCTGGGACACCGCGAACACCGGGGAGCTGTTTTTT
.	TRBV28	TRBJ1-5	.	15	CASRPQGFSNQPQHF	TGTGCCAGCAGACCTCAGGGTTTTAGCAATCAGCCCCAGCATTTT
.	TRBV5-1	TRBJ2-2	TRBD1	16	CASSSRQGANSGELFF	TGCGCCAGCAGCTCAAGACAGGGGGCCAATTCCGGGGAGCTGTTTTTT
.	TRBV28	TRBJ2-1	TRBD1	15	CASSSYPGQRTGQFF	TGTGCCAGCAGTTCCTACCCGGGACAGAGGACGGGTCAGTTCTTC
few	TRBV24-1	TRBJ1-2	.	11	CATSDFYGYTF	TGTGCCACCAGTGATTTCTATGGCTACACCTTC
once	TRBV20-1	TRBJ2-1	TRBD2	11	CSARAGLGPFF	TGCAGTGCTAGAGCTGGACTAGGTCCGTTCTTC
.	TRBV7-3	TRBJ2-1	TRBD2	15	CASSGSGRDYNEQFF	TGTGCCAGCAGCGGGAGCGGGAGGGACTACAATGAGCAGTTCTTC
.	TRBV2	TRBJ1-6	.	18	CASIPGTRRGSYNSPLHF	TGTGCCAGCATCCCCGGGACAAGGCGTGGGTCCTATAATTCACCCCTCCACTTT
.	TRBV21-1	TRBJ2-1	.	13	CASSNLGGNEQFF	TGTGCCAGCAGCAATCTTGGGGGAAATGAGCAGTTCTTC
.	TRBV7-6	TRBJ1-3	.	14	CASRRTVSGNTIYF	TGTGCCAGCAGGCGGACGGTCTCTGGAAACACCATATATTTT
.	TRBV2	TRBJ1-1	.	12	CASSEGTFGAFF	TGTGCCAGCAGTGAAGGGACATTTGGGGCTTTCTTT
.	TRBV27	TRBJ2-7	TRBD2	15	CASSLMNSGRDEQYF	TGTGCCAGCAGTCTTATGAATAGCGGGAGGGACGAGCAGTACTTC
.	TRBV3-1/TRBV3-2	TRBJ2-5	.	11	CASSLLETQYF	TGTGCCAGCAGCCTCTTAGAGACCCAGTACTTC
.	TRBV20-1	TRBJ2-3	.	11	CSASNTDTQYF	TGCAGTGCCTCTAACACAGATACGCAGTATTTT
.	TRBV30	TRBJ2-1	.	12	CAWSVGAGEQFF	TGTGCCTGGAGTGTGGGAGCGGGTGAGCAGTTCTTC
.	TRBV4-1	TRBJ2-6	.	18	CASSATPGRHSGANVLTF	TGCGCCAGCAGCGCCACACCGGGACGGCACTCTGGGGCCAACGTCCTGACTTTC
.	TRBV6-5	TRBJ2-1	TRBD1	14	CASRFDRAYNEQFF	TGTGCCAGCAGATTCGACAGGGCCTACAATGAGCAGTTCTTC
.	TRBV29-1	TRBJ2-1	.	12	CSVRSSPNEQFF	TGCAGCGTTCGGTCTTCACCCAATGAGCAGTTCTTC
few	TRBV6-5	TRBJ1-1	TRBD1	13	CASSYPGQGQAFF	TGTGCCAGCAGTTACCCGGGACAGGGGCAAGCTTTCTTT
.	TRBV3-1/TRBV3-2	TRBJ1-2	.	12	CASSQVKTGYTF	TGTGCCAGCAGCCAAGTTAAGACTGGCTACACCTTC
few	TRBV5-4	TRBJ2-7	.	14	CASSIAAFSYEQYF	TGTGCCAGCAGCATAGCGGCATTCTCCTACGAGCAGTACTTC
.	TRBV18	TRBJ2-7	TRBD1	14	CASSPGTGPYEQYF	TGTGCCAGCTCACCCGGGACAGGACCCTACGAGCAGTACTTC
.	TRBV5-1	TRBJ2-1	TRBD2	16	CASSSWTSGPLDEQFF	TGCGCCAGCAGCTCCTGGACTAGCGGCCCCTTAGATGAGCAGTTCTTC
.	TRBV7-6	TRBJ1-1	.	14	CASSPLGFNTEAFF	TGTGCCAGCAGCCCACTAGGGTTTAACACTGAAGCTTTCTTT
once	TRBV7-9	TRBJ1-5	TRBD1	15	CASSDTGGGNQPQHF	TGTGCCAGCAGCGATACAGGGGGCGGCAATCAGCCCCAGCATTTT
.	TRBV19	TRBJ1-2	.	14	CASSSSGTSGGYTF	TGTGCCAGTAGTTCGTCCGGGACTTCAGGGGGCTACACCTTC
.	TRBV10-3	TRBJ2-7	TRBD1	13	CAISPGTDYEQYF	TGTGCCATCAGTCCCGGGACAGATTACGAGCAGTACTTC
.	TRBV14	TRBJ2-5	.	15	CASSHETLIKETQYF	TGTGCCAGCAGCCATGAGACCCTTATTAAAGAGACCCAGTACTTC
.	TRBV6-5	TRBJ2-7	.	16	CASSYSSTGRPYEQYF	TGTGCCAGCAGTTACTCGTCGACGGGTAGGCCCTACGAGCAGTACTTC
.	TRBV6-5	TRBJ2-1	TRBD2	15	CASRLAGGSYNEQFF	TGTGCCAGCAGACTAGCGGGAGGCTCCTACAATGAGCAGTTCTTC
.	TRBV12-5	TRBJ1-1	.	16	CASGPKVWAPGTEAFF	TGTGCTAGTGGTCCCAAAGTCTGGGCCCCAGGGACTGAAGCTTTCTTT
once	TRBV11-2	TRBJ1-2	.	17	CASSQLKRTATNYGYTF	TGTGCCAGCAGCCAACTCAAGCGGACAGCTACGAACTATGGCTACACCTTC
.	TRBV19	TRBJ2-2	.	15	CASSRGSDVTGELFF	TGTGCCAGTAGCCGGGGGTCAGATGTCACCGGGGAGCTGTTTTTT
.	TRBV5-8	TRBJ1-5	.	15	CASSLGTAPNQPQHF	TGTGCCAGCAGCTTAGGGACGGCTCCTAATCAGCCCCAGCATTTT